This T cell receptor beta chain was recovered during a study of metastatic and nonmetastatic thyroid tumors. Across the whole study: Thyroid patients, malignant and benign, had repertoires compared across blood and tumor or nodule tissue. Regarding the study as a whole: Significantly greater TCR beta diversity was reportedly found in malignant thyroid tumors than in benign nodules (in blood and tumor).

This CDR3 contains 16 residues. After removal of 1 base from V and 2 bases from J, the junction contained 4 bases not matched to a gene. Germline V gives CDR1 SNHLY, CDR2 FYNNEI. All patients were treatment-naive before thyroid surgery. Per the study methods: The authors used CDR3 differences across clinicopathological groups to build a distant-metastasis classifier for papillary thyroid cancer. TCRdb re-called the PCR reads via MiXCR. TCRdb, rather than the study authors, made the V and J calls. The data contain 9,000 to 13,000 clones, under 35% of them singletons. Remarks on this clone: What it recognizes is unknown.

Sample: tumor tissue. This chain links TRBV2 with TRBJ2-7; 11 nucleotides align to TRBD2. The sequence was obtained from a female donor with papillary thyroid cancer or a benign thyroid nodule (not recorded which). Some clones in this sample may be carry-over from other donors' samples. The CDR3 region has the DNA TGTGCCAGCAGTGAAGGGGCTAGCGGGGGGCCCTACGAGCAGTACTTC. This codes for CASSEGASGGPYEQYF.